This T cell receptor (beta chain) appears in the sequencing data of a study of OX40 agonist ivuxolimab in advanced cancers. Background on the study: The dose-escalation cohort was about 86% male, with a mean age of about 58 years, ranging roughly 23 to 90.

Using immunoSEQ multiplex PCR, the repertoire was profiled, and TCRdb retains in-frame clones only, with some absent. The table lists tens of thousands of clones, approximately 88% of them singletons. V lost 6 bases, J lost 2 bases, and 12 bases lay in between. The CDR3 length is 15 residues. The V gene's germline CDR1 is SGHDT and CDR2 YYEEEE. The chain is built from TRBV5-6 and TRBJ1-6; D is uncertain. The TCR comes from an adult with an advanced solid tumor such as melanoma, head and neck, liver or kidney cancer. Source: CD4+ or CD8+ T cells sorted from blood, taken in a trial of the OX40 agonist ivuxolimab. The CDR3 sequence is CASTIGQTYNSPLHF. The CDR3 DNA sequence: TGTGCCAGCACCATAGGGCAGACCTATAATTCACCCCTCCACTTT.